The 10 T cell receptor beta chains below all came from one sample that was sequenced in a study of T cell responses to AZD1222 COVID-19 vaccine. The assay was immunoSEQ multiplex PCR, and TCRdb's table has in-frame clones only and misses some. The sample records about 150,000 clones, roughly 85% being singletons. This material consisted of peripheral blood, taken 28 days after the second dose of the MenACWY control vaccine. These receptors were collected from an adult who received the MenACWY meningococcal vaccine as a control.

This clone was seen only a few times. This chain links TRBV24-1 with TRBJ1-5; possible D gene TRBD1, 6 bases. CDR3 size: 17 residues. V was cut by 0 bases and J by 0 bases, with 11 bases left in between. CDR1 and CDR2 (germline): KGHDR, SFDVKD. In nucleotides, the CDR3 is TGTGCCACCAGTGATTTGTGGACAGTGAATAGCAATCAGCCCCAGCATTTT. Protein product: CATSDLWTVNSNQPQHF.

V usage is TRBV24-1 and J usage is TRBJ2-1; TRBD2 is a possible D gene (6 bases). Trimming pared 7 bases from V and 7 bases from J, leaving 13 bases between. Germline V lookup: CDR1 KGHDR, CDR2 SFDVKD. There are 13 residues in the CDR3. The CDR3 DNA follows: TGTGCCACCAGGGGGAATGGAGGGAATGAGCAGTTCTTC. Its protein product is CATRGNGGNEQFF.

The chain has TRBV5-4 and TRBJ1-2; 10 nucleotides match TRBD1. The junction had 4 bases not matched to a gene; V was cut back by 3 bases and J by 5 bases. The germline V gene has CDR1 SGHNT and CDR2 YYREEE (reference sequence). The CDR3 loop spans 14 amino acids. CDR3 sequence: CASSSRQGAYGYTF. CDR3 nucleotides: TGTGCCAGCAGCTCGAGACAGGGGGCGTATGGCTACACCTTC.

J is TRBJ2-1 and V is TRBV5-6; D may be TRBD1 or TRBD2 (5 bases each). Trimming shortened V by 1 base and J by 6 bases, and 11 bases separated the two germline ends. The CDR3 covers 14 residues. Germline V gene lookup returns CDR1 SGHDT and CDR2 YYEEEE. The CDR3 loop is CASSLTGTGNEQFF. The CDR3, as DNA: TGTGCCAGCAGCTTGACGGGAACAGGCAATGAGCAGTTCTTC.

The chain carries TRBV3-1 (or the pseudogene TRBV3-2) and TRBJ2-2; a weak D match, TRBD1 (6 bases). The CDR3 sequence is 14 residues long. V was trimmed by 5 bases and J by 9 bases, leaving 16 bases between them. Germline-derived CDR1 and CDR2 are LGHDT and YNNKEL (reference sequence). CDR3 region: CASSSNTGIRELFF. In DNA, the CDR3 is TGTGCCAGCAGCTCAAACACAGGGATCCGGGAGCTGTTTTTT.

This sequence joins TRBV6-5 and TRBJ2-3, with 8 bases that match TRBD2. V was pared by 4 bases and J by 3 bases, with 6 bases of the junction left unmatched. Germline loops: CDR1 MNHEY, CDR2 SVGAGI. The CDR3 loop spans 15 amino acids. Here the CDR3 reads CASSSGLVVTDTQYF. DNA for the CDR3: TGTGCCAGCAGTTCGGGACTAGTTGTGACAGATACGCAGTATTTT.

This clone was seen a handful of times. The J gene is TRBJ2-1, the V gene TRBV2; TRBD1 matches at 8 bases. Trimming cost V 4 bases and J 4 bases; bases outside gene matches: 6. This CDR3 region has 15 residues. Germline values: CDR1 SNHLY, CDR2 FYNNEI. The CDR3 region is CASSGDRSVYNEQFF. The CDR3 DNA sequence: TGTGCCAGCAGTGGGGACAGGAGTGTTTACAATGAGCAGTTCTTC.

The rearrangement links TRBV24-1 to TRBJ2-5; unclear D gene. From germline, CDR1 is KGHDR and CDR2 SFDVKD. V shed 3 bases and J shed 2 bases, with 12 bases lying between them. The CDR3 covers 15 residues. Here the CDR3 DNA reads TGTGCCACCAGTGATCCCTCGGTTGGGCAAGAGACCCAGTACTTC. Its translation: CATSDPSVGQETQYF.

The chain uses TRBV10-3 and TRBJ1-5; 7 positions match TRBD1. Germline trimming cut 10 bases from V and 0 bases from J; bases unmatched to any gene: 15. The CDR3 consists of 17 residues. Per germline, CDR1 ENHRY and CDR2 SYGVKD. The CDR3 loop reads CATGGIATDDSNQPQHF. The CDR3 region has the DNA TGTGCCACAGGGGGGATCGCCACGGACGATAGCAATCAGCCCCAGCATTTT.

The chain couples TRBV28 to TRBJ2-1; TRBD2 matches 9 bases. The V gene's germline CDR1 is MDHEN and CDR2 SYDVKM. The length of the CDR3 is 15 residues. With V trimmed by 8 bases and J by 5 bases, 10 bases remained unmatched. The chain's CDR3 is CASLSGRTSDNEQFF. The CDR3 bases are TGTGCCAGCTTAAGCGGGAGGACCTCTGACAATGAGCAGTTCTTC.